Below are 16 T cell receptor beta chains sequenced from a single sample in a study of blood T cell repertoires in COVID-19 (dated by TCRdb to 2018 to 2020). The method was the immunoSEQ multiplex PCR assay. TCRdb provides this immuneACCESS table in a form limited to in-frame rearrangements. Some clones are lacking; in checked studies, under half of them reflect an unresolved V gene, and why the rest are absent is not known. The sample table lists hundreds of thousands of clones, approximately 88% of them with a count of one. The leading ten clones occupy approximately 9% of the sample. Input material: PBMCs or T cells enriched from blood (not recorded which). These receptors originate from a woman younger than 30 who had recovered from COVID-19.

The rearrangement joins TRBV5-4 to TRBJ2-7, with D possibly being TRBD1 (6 bases). V dropped 3 bases and J dropped 2 bases, with 15 bases sitting between them. Germline CDR1 SGHNT, CDR2 YYREEE (reference sequence). The CDR3 is made up of 15 amino acids. The DNA for the CDR3 is TGTGCCAGCAGCTCCAGGGAAAAGGGGGCCTACGAGCAGTACTTC. As protein: CASSSREKGAYEQYF.

The V gene is TRBV5-4, the J gene TRBJ2-1, with 11 bases matching TRBD2. The junction had 4 bases not matched to a gene; V was cut back by 3 bases and J by 5 bases. The CDR3 loop spans 15 amino acids. Germline lookup yields CDR1 SGHNT and CDR2 YYREEE (reference sequence). The CDR3 DNA reads as TGTGCCAGCAGCTACCCGGGACTAGCGGACAATGAGCAGTTCTTC. Protein: CASSYPGLADNEQFF. The complete variable domain, with remaining parts taken from reference TRBV5-4 and TRBJ2-1, reads ETGVTQSPTHLIKTRGQQVTLRCSSQSGHNTVSWYQQALGQGPQFIFQYYREEENGRGNFPPRFSGLQFPNYSSELNVNALELDDSALYLCASSYPGLADNEQFFGPGTRLTVL.

In this sample, this clone turned up a few times. The chain couples TRBV6-5 to TRBJ1-1, with 9 bases identical to TRBD1. With 7 bases clipped from V and 2 bases from J, the junction kept 5 bases outside the gene matches. Germline CDR1 reads MNHEY; CDR2 reads SVGAGI. The CDR3 sequence is 14 residues long. For the CDR3, the DNA is TGTGCCAGCATAGCGACAGGGGGTAACACTGAAGCTTTCTTT. Protein sequence: CASIATGGNTEAFF.

V gene TRBV6-5 combines with J gene TRBJ2-5; 7 positions agree with TRBD1. The germline V gene encodes CDR1 MNHEY and CDR2 SVGAGI. The CDR3 contains 14 residues. V lost 4 bases, J lost 1 base, and 3 bases stayed unmatched. The CDR3 nucleotides are TGTGCCAGCAGTTGGGGGACAGTCCAAGAGACCCAGTACTTC. Its protein product is CASSWGTVQETQYF.

Notes on this clone: Other DNA sequences within the sample encode an identical CDR3. CDR3 protein: CASSVGASGSTDTQYF. In nucleotides, the CDR3 is TGTGCCAGCAGCGTAGGGGCTAGCGGGAGCACAGATACGCAGTATTTT. V is TRBV9 and J is TRBJ2-3, with TRBD2 matching 8 bases. From germline, CDR1 is SGDLS and CDR2 YYNGEE. After removal of 0 bases from V and 0 bases from J, the junction contained 3 bases not matched to a gene. The CDR3 loop spans 16 amino acids.

This clone was seen a handful of times. V is TRBV19 and J is TRBJ2-1; the D gene is possibly TRBD2 (5 bases). Germline V gives CDR1 LNHDA, CDR2 SQIVND (reference sequence). V lost 4 bases, J lost 8 bases, and 21 bases lay in between. CDR3 length: 16 amino acids. The CDR3 DNA reads TGTGCCAGTAGTAATCCACTAGTTCTTATCGGGGATGAGCAGTTCTTC. Protein sequence: CASSNPLVLIGDEQFF.

For this clone: The same CDR3 arises from other DNA sequences in this sample as well. The V gene is TRBV27, the J gene TRBJ2-2; D is ambiguous. The germline V and J ends were trimmed by 3 bases and 5 bases, with 7 bases remaining between them. This CDR3 contains 13 residues. Germline-derived CDR1 and CDR2 are MNHEY and SMNVEV (reference sequence). CDR3 coding DNA: TGTGCCAGCAGTTTCACGGAGACCGGGGAGCTGTTTTTT. Protein: CASSFTETGELFF.

This clone was picked up one time. V is TRBV4-3 and J is TRBJ2-1; TRBD1 matches at 8 bases. J was trimmed by 4 bases and V by 1 base; bases with no gene match: 6. The CDR3 is 16 residues long. Germline V gene data show CDR1 as LGHNA and CDR2 as YSLEER. CDR3 sequence reads: CASSQVVRGLYNEQFF. The CDR3 nucleotides read TGCGCCAGCAGCCAAGTTGTCAGGGGGCTTTACAATGAGCAGTTCTTC.

DNA of the CDR3: TGTGCCAGCAGCGCCACCGGGACAGGGGGCGGCTACACCTTC. Translated, it gives CASSATGTGGGYTF. J is TRBJ1-2 and V is TRBV9, with TRBD1 identical over 12 bases. The V gene's germline CDR1 is SGDLS and CDR2 YYNGEE. With 3 bases clipped from V and 8 bases from J, the junction kept 5 bases outside the gene matches. This CDR3 is built from 14 residues.

The J gene is TRBJ1-2, the V gene TRBV5-1; tentatively, D is TRBD1 (5 bases). The CDR3 extends over 14 amino acids. The ends were cut back, 2 bases at V and 7 bases at J, with 15 bases in the middle. Germline-derived CDR1 and CDR2 are SGHRS and YFSETQ. For the CDR3, the DNA is TGCGCCAGCAGCTTTACCGGGACGGAGGGTGGCTACACCTTC. It specifies CASSFTGTEGGYTF.

This clone was counted a few times. The chain couples TRBV2 to TRBJ1-2, with D unresolved. Trimming cost V 2 bases and J 1 base, with 8 bases left between them. The CDR3 loop spans 14 amino acids. CDR1 and CDR2 (germline): SNHLY, FYNNEI. Here the CDR3 reads CASSESPGNYGYTF. The CDR3 DNA is TGTGCCAGCAGTGAATCCCCGGGTAACTATGGCTACACCTTC.

V and J are TRBV2 and TRBJ1-2; D is undetermined. With 1 base removed from V and 4 bases from J, the gap between germline ends came to 7 bases. CDR1 and CDR2 (germline): SNHLY, FYNNEI. The CDR3 is made up of 13 amino acids. The chain's CDR3 is CASSEGGPYGYTF. CDR3 bases: TGTGCCAGCAGTGAAGGAGGGCCCTATGGCTACACCTTC. Using reference TRBV2 and TRBJ1-2 for the parts outside the CDR3, the full variable domain is EPEVTQTPSHQVTQMGQEVILRCVPISNHLYFYWYRQILGQKVEFLVSFYNNEISEKSEIFDDQFSVERPDGSNFTLKIRSTKLEDSAMYFCASSEGGPYGYTFGSGTRLTVV.

The rearrangement links TRBV2 to TRBJ1-4; 8 bases are a match to TRBD1. The CDR3 length is 17 residues. V dropped 2 bases and J dropped 8; count of bases not matched to a gene: 13. Germline V lookup: CDR1 SNHLY, CDR2 FYNNEI. The CDR3, as DNA: TGTGCCAGCAGTGAAATTGGGATCGGACAGGGAGGGGAAAAACTGTTTTTT. It is translated as CASSEIGIGQGGEKLFF. The whole variable domain, filled in from reference TRBV2 and TRBJ1-4, reads EPEVTQTPSHQVTQMGQEVILRCVPISNHLYFYWYRQILGQKVEFLVSFYNNEISEKSEIFDDQFSVERPDGSNFTLKIRSTKLEDSAMYFCASSEIGIGQGGEKLFFGSGTQLSVL.

The chain has TRBV7-9 and TRBJ1-1; D ambiguous. Trimming took off 1 base at V and 4 bases at J, with 10 bases between the two ends. CDR1 and CDR2 from the germline V gene are SEHNR and FQNEAQ (reference sequence). CDR3 length: 14 amino acids. This CDR3 reads CASSLGVGSTEAFF. The CDR3 DNA reads as TGTGCCAGCAGCTTAGGGGTGGGGAGCACTGAAGCTTTCTTT.

The chain carries TRBV6-5 and TRBJ2-5; 7 bases match TRBD1. J was trimmed by 5 bases and V by 6 bases; bases with no gene match: 12. Germline CDR1 and CDR2: MNHEY and SVGAGI. The CDR3 sequence is 15 residues long. The CDR3 nucleotides are TGTGCCAGCAGGACCCCAACAGGGGCCACGGAGACCCAGTACTTC. Its protein is CASRTPTGATETQYF.

The V call is TRBV19, the J call TRBJ1-1, with D unresolved. Germline V gene sequence: CDR1 LNHDA, CDR2 SQIVND (reference sequence). This CDR3 has 13 residues. Trimming removed 7 bases from V and 0 bases from J, with 9 bases in between. In DNA, the CDR3 is TGTGCCAGTAAAATAGATATGAACACTGAAGCTTTCTTT. Its translation is CASKIDMNTEAFF.